This note documents a single T cell receptor (beta chain) sequence. Its target is unknown. This record comes from a study of OX40 agonist ivuxolimab in advanced cancers. Study as a whole: Patients' therapy was ivuxolimab, an antibody that acts as an agonist of OX40 (CD134). Cancers in dose escalation were hepatocellular, melanoma, renal cell and head and neck. Study-level findings and limits: Expanded clones belonging to CD8+ T cells outnumbered, on average, those of CD4+. Among the lowest levels of clonal expansion were found in partial responders at 0.1-3.0 mg/kg.

In germline, CDR1 is MNHNY, CDR2 SVGAGI (reference sequence). This CDR3 has 15 residues. TCRdb keeps only in-frame clones here, not all; method: immunoSEQ multiplex PCR. The table shows over 70,000 clones, with approximately 90% occurring only once. The chain employs TRBV6-6 and TRBJ2-5, with a possible D match to TRBD2 (5 bases). With the DNA end fitting TRBJ2-7 better, the J assignment may be wrong. This specimen was CD4+ or CD8+ T cells sorted from blood, taken in a trial of the OX40 agonist ivuxolimab. The source is an adult with an advanced solid tumor such as melanoma, head and neck, liver or kidney cancer. CDR3 sequence reads: CASSYSDPGIYEQYF. The CDR3 nucleotides read TGTGCCAGCAGTTACTCGGATCCGGGAATCTACGAGCAGTACTTC.